This T cell receptor beta chain was obtained from a study of beta chain features in type 1 diabetes. Study-level information: Cells sorted and examined across all samples totaled nearly 110,000,000.

This clone occurred a few times. No antigen is known for it. It was one heparinised blood draw, averaging about 110 mL, that each donor gave. Purity above 95% was achieved in all sorted populations. The sequenced template was cDNA made from the entire isolated RNA. The table came from immunoSEQ multiplex PCR; TCRdb's copy has only in-frame clones and leaves some out. This table has about 260,000 clones, around 20% appearing once. CDR1 and CDR2 (germline): MGHDK, SYGVNS. This CDR3 region has 14 residues. Trimming left V 3 bases short and J 0 bases short, with 6 bases between. The study, taken as a whole, reports: Type 1 diabetes patients showed fewer insertions and more deletions at VDJ junctions. Type 1 diabetes patients showed a moderate but significant shortening of TCRB CDR3s in all four CD4+ subsets.

The sequence derives from a woman aged 40 to 50 with type 1 diabetes. This sequence joins TRBV25-1 and TRBJ1-3; the D is unclear. Sequenced: naive CD4+ T cells from blood. This chain's CDR3 is CASSDDTSGNTIYF. In nucleotides, the CDR3 is TGTGCCAGCAGTGACGACACCTCTGGAAACACCATATATTTT. Full variable domain (rest looked up from reference TRBV25-1 and TRBJ1-3): EADIYQTPRYLVIGTGKKITLECSQTMGHDKMYWYQQDPGMELHLIHYSYGVNSTEKGDLSSESTVSRIRTEHFPLTLESARPSHTSQYLCASSDDTSGNTIYFGEGSWLTVV.